This T cell receptor (beta chain) was identified during a study of T cell responses to AZD1222 COVID-19 vaccine. Study-wide context: Timing groups of about 4 and about 12 weeks for second doses were pooled. General study findings and limits: Once two AZD1222 doses were given, Spike-specific TCR breadth and depth went up. Across the whole spike, CD4 TCRs peaked at regions 160-218 and 743-854. Most donors were white British and more were female, and clonal diversity was possibly underestimated.

This clone ranks as medium-sized. Its target is not known. The ends were cut back, 6 bases at V and 3 bases at J, with 14 bases in the middle. CDR1 and CDR2 (germline): MNHEY, SMNVEV (reference sequence). This CDR3 has 14 residues. Profiled with immunoSEQ multiplex PCR; TCRdb holds only in-frame clones, not every one. The table lists just under 85,000 clones, approximately 87% of them singletons, with about 7.7% in the top ten. The chain links TRBV27 to TRBJ1-2; D is perhaps TRBD1 (6 bases). The receptor was isolated from an adult in good health. The sample consisted of peripheral blood, taken on day 0 of AZD1222 vaccination. CDR3 sequence reads: CASRRTGADYGYTF. The CDR3 DNA reads as TGTGCCAGCAGACGGACGGGGGCAGACTATGGCTACACCTTC.